Reported below is one TCR beta chain. Other DNA sequences of this sample code for an identical CDR3. The record originates from a study of radiation and T cells in renal cell carcinoma. The method was immunoSEQ multiplex PCR; TCRdb's version includes in-frame clones alone and lacks a portion of them. The profile shows around 100,000 clones, around 84% of them singletons. The time point was: blood 4 weeks post-SBRT, at nephrectomy. Treatment defined: 15 Gy SBRT to primary tumor, nephrectomy 4 weeks later. Nephrectomy followed 15 Gy stereotactic body radiation by 4 weeks. Radiation-treated patients gave blood at baseline, week 2 and week 4. The receptor was isolated from a man aged 60-69 years with renal cell carcinoma. Sample: blood, taken from a patient whose treatment included radiotherapy and nephrectomy.

The CDR3 is CASSLSRGEKLFF. The CDR3 nucleotides read TGTGCCAGCAGTTTATCTAGGGGGGAAAAACTGTTTTTT. The chain is built from TRBV27 and TRBJ1-4; D possibly corresponds to TRBD1 (6 bases). V lost 0 bases and J 8 bases, leaving 7 bases between the germline ends. CDR3 size: 13 residues. Looked up from germline, CDR1 is MNHEY and CDR2 is SMNVEV (reference sequence).